Shown below are 31 T cell receptor beta chains from a single sample sequenced in a study of T cell changes during pregnancy in multiple sclerosis. Assay: immunoSEQ multiplex PCR; the TCRdb copy retains only in-frame clones and omits some. The data show about 40,000 clones, with 75% to 95% seen just once and 0.43% held by the top ten. The sequencing here drew on CD4+ T cells from peripheral blood mononuclear cells, taken in the third trimester of pregnancy. The receptors derive from a female donor with multiple sclerosis, enrolled in a pregnancy study.

The rearrangement links TRBV7-7 to TRBJ2-1, with a tentative D call TRBD2 (6 bases). The CDR3 is 15 residues long. Germline V CDR1 and CDR2: SSHAT, FNYEAQ (reference sequence). Deletions cut 1 base from V and 1 base from J, with 8 bases between. In nucleotides, the CDR3 is TGTGCCAGCAGCTTAGAGGAGGGGTCCTACAATGAGCAGTTCTTC. As protein: CASSLEEGSYNEQFF. Full variable domain (rest looked up from reference TRBV7-7 and TRBJ2-1): GAGVSQSPRYKVTKRGQDVTLRCDPISSHATLYWYQQALGQGPEFLTYFNYEAQPDKSGLPSDRFSAERPEGSISTLTIQRTEQRDSAMYRCASSLEEGSYNEQFFGPGTRLTVL.

This chain joins TRBV21-1 and TRBJ1-2. TRBV21-1 is annotated as a pseudogene. The CDR3 contains 15 residues. As DNA, the CDR3 is TGTGCCAGCAGCAAAACGTCGGCGGGTTGCTATGGCTACACCTTC. Its protein is CASSKTSAGCYGYTF.

This clone was seen more than once but under ten times. This chain uses TRBV11-2 with TRBJ2-3; TRBD2 matches 7 bases. V shed 5 bases and J 1 base; nucleotides not matched to a gene: 9. This CDR3 contains 16 residues. Germline assignment: CDR1 SGHAT and CDR2 FQNNGV. The CDR3 here is CASSKGWAGGTDTQYF. CDR3 nucleotide sequence: TGTGCCAGCAGCAAAGGGTGGGCGGGGGGCACAGATACGCAGTATTTT.

This clone is a singleton in its sample. The chain is built from TRBV19 and TRBJ1-2, with TRBD1 as a possible D gene (5 bases). With 6 bases removed from V and 7 bases from J, the gap between germline ends came to 12 bases. CDR3 length equals 12 residues. Germline V lookup: CDR1 LNHDA, CDR2 SQIVND (reference sequence). This CDR3 is CASRGGIGGYTF. The DNA of the CDR3 is TGTGCCAGTAGGGGGGGGATCGGTGGCTACACCTTC.

The CDR3: CASSLASGQGADTQYF. The CDR3 DNA follows: TGCGCCAGCAGCTTGGCGTCGGGACAGGGGGCAGATACGCAGTATTTT. This rearrangement joins TRBV5-1 to TRBJ2-3, with TRBD1 identical over 11 bases. V was pared by 0 bases and J by 4 bases, with 4 bases of the junction left unmatched. CDR1 and CDR2 (germline): SGHRS, YFSETQ. The CDR3 is made up of 16 amino acids.

V is TRBV25-1 and J is TRBJ1-1; D gene unclear. The V end was cut by 0 bases, the J end by 1 base, with 9 bases between. The CDR3 totals 15 residues. CDR1 MGHDK and CDR2 SYGVNS come from the germline V gene. The CDR3 bases are TGTGCCAGCAGTGAATACGAGGGCGGGAACACTGAAGCTTTCTTT. Amino acids: CASSEYEGGNTEAFF.

The chain is built from TRBV28 and TRBJ1-2; D might be TRBD1 (5 bases). Germline V gene data show CDR1 as MDHEN and CDR2 as SYDVKM. The V end was cut by 1 base, the J end by 8 bases, with 11 bases between. The CDR3 is 13 amino acids. The CDR3 is CASSLFAGRGYTF. DNA for the CDR3: TGTGCCAGCAGTTTATTTGCAGGGAGGGGCTACACCTTC.

V gene TRBV14 combines with J gene TRBJ2-5; TRBD2 might be the D (6 bases). Germline V lookup: CDR1 SGHDN, CDR2 FVKESK. V lost 5 bases and J 6 bases, leaving 16 bases between the germline ends. This CDR3 has 14 amino acids. In nucleotides, the CDR3 is TGTGCCAGCAGCACTACCCCAGGGAGGAAGACCCAGTACTTC. As protein: CASSTTPGRKTQYF.

V gene TRBV28 combines with J gene TRBJ1-3, with D maybe TRBD1 (6 bases). V lost 6 bases and J 0 bases, leaving 12 bases between the germline ends. The CDR3 consists of 15 residues. Germline V gene lookup returns CDR1 MDHEN and CDR2 SYDVKM. CDR3 loop: CASRTGHSSGNTIYF. DNA of the CDR3: TGTGCCAGCAGAACGGGACACAGCTCTGGAAACACCATATATTTT. Full variable domain (remainder filled in from reference TRBV28 and TRBJ1-3): DVKVTQSSRYLVKRTGEKVFLECVQDMDHENMFWYRQDPGLGLRLIYFSYDVKMKEKGDIPEGYSVSREKKERFSLILESASTNQTSMYLCASRTGHSSGNTIYFGEGSWLTVV.

This rearrangement joins TRBV19 to TRBJ2-2, with D unclear. The CDR3 length is 12 residues. Germline assignment: CDR1 LNHDA and CDR2 SQIVND (reference sequence). The V and J ends lost 5 bases and 4 bases respectively, with 5 bases between them. The CDR3 nucleotides read TGTGCCAGTAGTCTCCTCACCGGGGAGCTGTTTTTT. Translated, it gives CASSLLTGELFF.

This chain uses TRBV7-2 with TRBJ2-7; D perhaps matches TRBD2 (6 bases). The CDR3 consists of 14 residues. V was pared by 4 bases and J by 1 base, with 11 bases between. CDR1 is SGHTA and CDR2 is FQGNSA in the germline V gene. The CDR3 spells CASSSARGSYEQYF. CDR3 bases: TGTGCCAGCAGCTCCGCCCGGGGGTCCTACGAGCAGTACTTC.

The CDR3 DNA is TGCGCCAGCAGCCTAACGCCGACAGGGAATCAGCCCCAGCATTTT. The encoded protein is CASSLTPTGNQPQHF. This rearrangement joins TRBV4-1 to TRBJ1-5; 7 bases fit TRBD1. The CDR3 has 15 amino acids. Trimming at V came to 4 bases and at J to 4 bases, leaving 7 bases not matched to a gene. Germline values: CDR1 MGHRA, CDR2 YSYEKL.

This chain joins TRBV5-1 and TRBJ2-1; 11 nucleotides match TRBD2. The length of the CDR3 is 18 residues. The junction had 6 bases not matched to a gene; V was cut back by 0 bases and J by 1 base. Germline V lookup: CDR1 SGHRS, CDR2 YFSETQ. Here the CDR3 reads CASSLVPLAGASYNEQFF. CDR3 nucleotide sequence: TGCGCCAGCAGCTTGGTCCCACTAGCGGGAGCGTCCTACAATGAGCAGTTCTTC.

CDR3: CASSLTPQETQYF. DNA of the CDR3: TGTGCCAGCAGCTTAACTCCCCAAGAGACCCAGTACTTC. The chain recombines TRBV7-2 with TRBJ2-5, with D hard to call. This CDR3 has 13 amino acids. V lost 2 bases and J lost 1, with 5 bases in between. CDR1 is SGHTA, CDR2 FQGNSA, per germline.

The chain uses TRBV28 and TRBJ2-6; D remains ambiguous. The CDR3 is made up of 16 amino acids. CDR1 is MDHEN and CDR2 is SYDVKM in the germline V gene. V dropped 4 bases and J dropped 0 bases, with 10 bases sitting between them. In nucleotides, the CDR3 is TGTGCCAGCAGTTCACGAATGGCCTCTGGGGCCAACGTCCTGACTTTC. It is translated as CASSSRMASGANVLTF. The variable domain in full, completed from reference TRBV28 and TRBJ2-6, reads DVKVTQSSRYLVKRTGEKVFLECVQDMDHENMFWYRQDPGLGLRLIYFSYDVKMKEKGDIPEGYSVSREKKERFSLILESASTNQTSMYLCASSSRMASGANVLTFGAGSRLTVL.

The chain carries TRBV7-2 and TRBJ2-3; no definite D call. The germline gives CDR1 SGHTA, CDR2 FQGNSA. CDR3 size: 12 residues. V lost 3 bases and J lost 2, with 3 bases in between. The DNA for the CDR3 is TGTGCCAGCAGCTTGGCCACAGATACGCAGTATTTT. It encodes CASSLATDTQYF.

V is TRBV5-1 and J is TRBJ1-1, with D perhaps matching TRBD1 (5 bases). Germline values: CDR1 SGHRS, CDR2 YFSETQ. This CDR3 has 15 amino acids. V lost 4 bases, J lost 1 base, and 14 bases lay in between. The CDR3 here is CASSPAGTANTEAFF. The CDR3 nucleotides are TGCGCCAGCAGCCCTGCCGGGACTGCGAACACTGAAGCTTTCTTT. The variable domain in full, completed from reference TRBV5-1 and TRBJ1-1, reads KAGVTQTPRYLIKTRGQQVTLSCSPISGHRSVSWYQQTPGQGLQFLFEYFSETQRNKGNFPGRFSGRQFSNSRSEMNVSTLELGDSALYLCASSPAGTANTEAFFGQGTRLTVV.

The DNA for the CDR3 is TGTGCCAGCTCACCCCAGACAGGGAACTCTGGGGCCAACGTCCTGACTTTC. It translates to CASSPQTGNSGANVLTF. The V call is TRBV18, the J call TRBJ2-6; 7 nucleotides match TRBD1. The CDR3 covers 17 residues. Germline lookup yields CDR1 KGHSH and CDR2 LQKENI. The ends lost 3 bases at V and 0 bases at J; junction bases unmatched: 5.

This sequence joins TRBV5-1 and TRBJ2-7, with 10 bases identical to TRBD1. The CDR3 runs to 13 residues. V lost 4 bases and J lost 9; bases outside the gene matches: 7. Looked up from germline, CDR1 is SGHRS and CDR2 is YFSETQ. The CDR3 DNA reads TGCGCCAGCAGCGTGGGACAGGGGTTTCCGCAGTACTTC. This codes for CASSVGQGFPQYF.

The V call is TRBV5-6, the J call TRBJ2-7; no definite D call. Germline V gene lookup returns CDR1 SGHDT and CDR2 YYEEEE. The CDR3 length is 16 residues. V shed 7 bases and J shed 1 base, with 21 bases lying between them. CDR3 in DNA: TGTGCCAGCCACCCATGGCGGCCCATCGGGTCCTACGAGCAGTACTTC. This sequence encodes CASHPWRPIGSYEQYF.

The gene calls are TRBV20-1 and TRBJ2-7; weak D call: TRBD2 (5 bases). From germline, CDR1 is DFQATT and CDR2 SNEGSKA (reference sequence). Trimming removed 1 base from V and 5 bases from J, with 6 bases in between. This CDR3 spans 11 amino acids. The CDR3, as DNA: TGCAGTGCTAGAGGGCGGGACGAGCAGTACTTC. Its translation: CSARGRDEQYF.

V is TRBV4-1 and J is TRBJ1-1; tentatively, D is TRBD1 (5 bases). The CDR3 has 15 residues. V shed 3 bases and J shed 1 base, with 12 bases lying between them. The germline CDR1 and CDR2 sequences are MGHRA and YSYEKL. CDR3: CASSQPGLGNTEAFF. Written as DNA, the CDR3 is TGCGCCAGCAGCCAGCCGGGACTTGGGAACACTGAAGCTTTCTTT.

This chain links TRBV6-5 with TRBJ1-1, with D perhaps TRBD1 (6 bases). Trimming removed 6 bases from V and 0 bases from J, with 8 bases in between. The CDR3 consists of 13 residues. Germline assignment: CDR1 MNHEY and CDR2 SVGAGI. The CDR3 bases are TGTGCCAGCAGAAGACAGGTGAACACTGAAGCTTTCTTT. It yields the protein CASRRQVNTEAFF.

The chain uses TRBV2 and TRBJ2-5; TRBD2 aligns across 8 bases. Germline CDR1 is SNHLY and CDR2 is FYNNEI. Trimming removed 9 bases from V and 6 bases from J; junction bases left unmatched: 15. CDR3 length: 15 residues. The DNA of the CDR3 is TGTGCCAGTATATCACTAGCGGAAAACCCAAAGACCCAGTACTTC. This encodes CASISLAENPKTQYF.

This CDR3 reads CASSLQGLYEQYF. The CDR3 bases are TGCGCCAGCAGCTTACAGGGTTTATACGAGCAGTACTTC. J is TRBJ2-7 and V is TRBV5-1; D may be TRBD1 (6 bases). This CDR3 comprises 13 residues. Per the germline V gene, CDR1 is SGHRS and CDR2 is YFSETQ. Trimming pared 2 bases from V and 4 bases from J, leaving 10 bases between.

This clone came up once. The chain employs TRBV4-2 and TRBJ2-2; 13 positions match TRBD2. This CDR3 comprises 16 residues. CDR1 and CDR2 from the germline V gene are LGHNA and YNFKEQ. Trimming cost V 4 bases and J 4 bases; bases outside gene matches: 3. The CDR3 loop is CASSPGTSGTTGELFF. Here the CDR3 DNA reads TGTGCCAGCAGCCCAGGGACTAGCGGGACCACCGGGGAGCTGTTTTTT.

This clone was detected once. The rearrangement uses TRBV5-8 and TRBJ2-7; 11 bases fit TRBD1. Germline loops: CDR1 SGHTS, CDR2 YDEGEE. The V and J ends lost 0 bases and 3 bases, in that order; junction bases with no gene match: 2. The CDR3 spans 15 residues. CDR3 loop: CASSLGGTGGYEQYF. Written as DNA, the CDR3 is TGTGCCAGCAGCTTGGGAGGGACAGGGGGCTACGAGCAGTACTTC. Full variable domain (missing parts from reference TRBV5-8 and TRBJ2-7): EAGVTQSPTHLIKTRGQQATLRCSPISGHTSVYWYQQALGLGLQFLLWYDEGEERNRGNFPPRFSGRQFPNYSSELNVNALELEDSALYLCASSLGGTGGYEQYFGPGTRLTVT.

In this sample, this clone turned up once. The rearrangement links TRBV5-4 to TRBJ2-3, with D maybe TRBD2 (5 bases). Deletions cut 0 bases from V and 0 bases from J, with 11 bases between. Germline CDR1 is SGHNT and CDR2 is YYREEE (reference sequence). This CDR3 region has 16 residues. This chain's CDR3 is CASSLAAGGSTDTQYF. The CDR3 nucleotides read TGTGCCAGCAGCTTGGCGGCTGGCGGGAGCACAGATACGCAGTATTTT.

V gene TRBV5-1 combines with J gene TRBJ2-7; D is unresolved. CDR3 length equals 14 residues. With 1 base removed from V and 2 bases from J, the gap between germline ends came to 10 bases. Per the germline V gene, CDR1 is SGHRS and CDR2 is YFSETQ. The CDR3, as DNA: TGCGCCAGCAGCTTGAGTAGTGTTGCCTACGAGCAGTACTTC. Residues: CASSLSSVAYEQYF.

This chain links TRBV7-8 with TRBJ2-7; TRBD2 matches 10 bases. The CDR3 runs 16 residues. The trim removed 1 base at V and 7 bases at J, leaving 10 bases unmatched. Germline assignment: CDR1 SGHVS and CDR2 FQNEAQ. CDR3 sequence reads: CASSLEGLARPGEQYF. CDR3 nucleotide sequence: TGTGCCAGCAGCTTAGAGGGACTAGCGAGACCGGGGGAGCAGTACTTC.

This clone was observed a few times. The rearrangement uses TRBV7-2 and TRBJ1-2; tentatively, D is TRBD1 (6 bases). Germline CDR1 SGHTA, CDR2 FQGNSA. Trimming removed 1 base at V and 4 bases at J, with 16 bases between. CDR3 length equals 16 residues. Here the CDR3 reads CASSLVRTDSFYGYTF. For the CDR3, the DNA is TGTGCCAGCAGCTTAGTAAGGACAGATTCTTTCTATGGCTACACCTTC.